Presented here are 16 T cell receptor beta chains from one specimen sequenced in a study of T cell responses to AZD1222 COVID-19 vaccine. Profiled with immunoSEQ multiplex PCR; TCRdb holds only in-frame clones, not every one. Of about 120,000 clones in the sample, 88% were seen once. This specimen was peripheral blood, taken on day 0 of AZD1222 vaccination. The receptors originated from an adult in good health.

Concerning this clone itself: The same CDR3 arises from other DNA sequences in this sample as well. CDR3 in DNA: TGTGCCAGTAGTATCGGAGGGGCGAACACTGAAGCTTTCTTT. Translation: CASSIGGANTEAFF. The genes are TRBV19 and TRBJ1-1; a possible D gene is TRBD1 (5 bases). The CDR3 runs 14 residues. Trimming stripped 3 bases from V and 1 base from J, with 9 bases between. Germline V gene sequence: CDR1 LNHDA, CDR2 SQIVND (reference sequence).

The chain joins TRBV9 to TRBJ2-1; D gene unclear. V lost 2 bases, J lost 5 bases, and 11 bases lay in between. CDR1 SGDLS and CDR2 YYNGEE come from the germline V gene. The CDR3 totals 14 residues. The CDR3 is CASSVWAGDNEQFF. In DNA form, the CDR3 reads TGTGCCAGCAGCGTCTGGGCCGGCGACAATGAGCAGTTCTTC.

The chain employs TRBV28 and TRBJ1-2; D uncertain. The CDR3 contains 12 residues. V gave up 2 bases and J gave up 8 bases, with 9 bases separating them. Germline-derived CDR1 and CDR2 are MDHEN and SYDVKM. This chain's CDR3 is CASSLIAEGYTF. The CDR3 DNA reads TGTGCCAGCAGTTTAATCGCCGAAGGCTACACCTTC.

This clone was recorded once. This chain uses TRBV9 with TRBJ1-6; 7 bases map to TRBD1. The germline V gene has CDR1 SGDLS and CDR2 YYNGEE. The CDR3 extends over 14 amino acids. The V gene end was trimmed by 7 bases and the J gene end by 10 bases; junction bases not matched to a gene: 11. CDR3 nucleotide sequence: TGTGCCAGCGACTCAGGGGGTTACGGCTCACCCCTCCACTTT. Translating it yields CASDSGGYGSPLHF.

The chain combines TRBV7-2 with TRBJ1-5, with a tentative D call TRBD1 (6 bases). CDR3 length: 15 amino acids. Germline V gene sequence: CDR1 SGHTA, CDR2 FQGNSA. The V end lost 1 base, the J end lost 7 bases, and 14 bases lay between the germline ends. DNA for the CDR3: TGTGCCAGCAGCTTAGTCTGGGGGGCAGACCAGCCCCAGCATTTT. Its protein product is CASSLVWGADQPQHF.

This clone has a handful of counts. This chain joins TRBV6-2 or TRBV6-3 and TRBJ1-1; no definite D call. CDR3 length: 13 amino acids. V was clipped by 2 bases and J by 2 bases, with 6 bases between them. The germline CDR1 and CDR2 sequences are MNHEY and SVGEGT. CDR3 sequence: CASSYPINTEAFF. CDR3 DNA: TGTGCCAGCAGTTACCCGATTAACACTGAAGCTTTCTTT.

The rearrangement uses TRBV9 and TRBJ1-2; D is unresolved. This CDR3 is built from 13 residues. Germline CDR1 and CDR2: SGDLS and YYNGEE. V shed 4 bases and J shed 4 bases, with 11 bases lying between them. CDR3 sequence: CASSTSTFYGYTF. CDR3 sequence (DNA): TGTGCCAGCAGCACGAGTACTTTCTATGGCTACACCTTC.

The CDR3 is CASSSWPRGSTKKQFF. For the CDR3, the DNA is TGTGCCAGCAGCTCCTGGCCAAGGGGGTCCACGAAAAAGCAGTTCTTC. The chain has TRBV7-9 and TRBJ2-1; D is possibly TRBD1 (6 bases). The CDR3 contains 16 residues. Germline CDR1 SEHNR, CDR2 FQNEAQ (reference sequence). Trimming pared 4 bases from V and 11 bases from J, leaving 24 bases between.

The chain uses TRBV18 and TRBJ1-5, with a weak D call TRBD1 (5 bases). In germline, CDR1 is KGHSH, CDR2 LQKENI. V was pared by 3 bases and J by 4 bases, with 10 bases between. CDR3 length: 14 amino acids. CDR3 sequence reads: CASSPQGKNQPQHF. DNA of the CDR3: TGTGCCAGCTCACCTCAGGGAAAAAATCAGCCCCAGCATTTT. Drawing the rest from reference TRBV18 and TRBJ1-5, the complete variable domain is NAGVMQNPRHLVRRRGQEARLRCSPMKGHSHVYWYRQLPEEGLKFMVYLQKENIIDESGMPKERFSAEFPKEGPSILRIQQVVRGDSAAYFCASSPQGKNQPQHFGDGTRLSIL.

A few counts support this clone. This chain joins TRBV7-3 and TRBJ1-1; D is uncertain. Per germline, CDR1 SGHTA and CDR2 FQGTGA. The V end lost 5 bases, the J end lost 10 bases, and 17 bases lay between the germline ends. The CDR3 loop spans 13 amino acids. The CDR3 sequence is CASSPNTRLGAFF. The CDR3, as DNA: TGTGCCAGCAGCCCAAATACACGCCTGGGAGCTTTCTTT.

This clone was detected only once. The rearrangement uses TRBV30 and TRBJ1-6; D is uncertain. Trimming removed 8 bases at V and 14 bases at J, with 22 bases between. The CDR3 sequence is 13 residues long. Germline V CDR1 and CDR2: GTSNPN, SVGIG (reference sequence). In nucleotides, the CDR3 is TGTGCCGGGGATCTGAGCCGGGGTATAGCCCTCCACTTT. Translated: CAGDLSRGIALHF.

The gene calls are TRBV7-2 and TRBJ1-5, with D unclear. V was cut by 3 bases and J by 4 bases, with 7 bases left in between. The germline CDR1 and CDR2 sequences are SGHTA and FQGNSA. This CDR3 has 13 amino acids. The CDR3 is CASSFKENQPQHF. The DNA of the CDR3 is TGTGCCAGCAGCTTTAAGGAGAATCAGCCCCAGCATTTT. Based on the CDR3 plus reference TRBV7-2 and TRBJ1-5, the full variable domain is GAGVSQSPSNKVTEKGKDVELRCDPISGHTALYWYRQSLGQGLEFLIYFQGNSAPDKSGLPSDRFSAERTGGSVSTLTIQRTQQEDSAVYLCASSFKENQPQHFGDGTRLSIL.

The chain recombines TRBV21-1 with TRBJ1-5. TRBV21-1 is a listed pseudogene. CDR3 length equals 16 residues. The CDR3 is CASSKGMGNSNQPQHF. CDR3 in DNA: TGTGCCAGCAGCAAAGGAATGGGGAATAGCAATCAGCCCCAGCATTTT.

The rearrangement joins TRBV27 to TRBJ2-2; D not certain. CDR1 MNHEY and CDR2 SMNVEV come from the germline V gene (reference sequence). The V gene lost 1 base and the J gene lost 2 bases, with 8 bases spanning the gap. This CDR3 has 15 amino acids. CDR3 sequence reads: CASSLLGSNTGELFF. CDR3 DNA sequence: TGTGCCAGCAGTTTATTGGGCAGCAACACCGGGGAGCTGTTTTTT.

The CDR3 here is CASGVPTDRGGYTF. As DNA, the CDR3 is TGTGCCAGCGGGGTCCCAACGGACAGGGGAGGCTACACCTTC. J is TRBJ1-2 and V is TRBV2; 9 bases agree with TRBD1. The CDR3 is 14 residues long. From germline, CDR1 is SNHLY and CDR2 FYNNEI. V lost 8 bases and J lost 8; bases outside the gene matches: 12.

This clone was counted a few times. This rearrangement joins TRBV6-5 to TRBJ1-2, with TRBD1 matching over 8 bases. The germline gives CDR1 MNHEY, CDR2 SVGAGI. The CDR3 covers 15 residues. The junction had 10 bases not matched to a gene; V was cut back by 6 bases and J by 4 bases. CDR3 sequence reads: CASSPGQGSLYGYTF. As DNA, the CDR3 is TGTGCCAGCAGCCCCGGACAGGGAAGTCTCTATGGCTACACCTTC.